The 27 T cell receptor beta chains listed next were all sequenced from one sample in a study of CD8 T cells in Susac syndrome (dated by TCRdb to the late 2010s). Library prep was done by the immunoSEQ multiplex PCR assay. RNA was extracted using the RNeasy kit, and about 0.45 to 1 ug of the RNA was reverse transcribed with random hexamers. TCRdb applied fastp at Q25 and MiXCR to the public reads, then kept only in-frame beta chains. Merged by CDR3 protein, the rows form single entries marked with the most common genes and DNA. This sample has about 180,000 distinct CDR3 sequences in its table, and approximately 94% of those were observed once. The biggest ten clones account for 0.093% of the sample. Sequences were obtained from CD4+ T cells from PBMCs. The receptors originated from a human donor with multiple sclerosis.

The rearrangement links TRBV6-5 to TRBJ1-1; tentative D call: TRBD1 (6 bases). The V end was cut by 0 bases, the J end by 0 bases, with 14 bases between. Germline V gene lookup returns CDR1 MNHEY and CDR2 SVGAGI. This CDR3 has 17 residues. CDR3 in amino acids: CASSYSYRAWVNTEAFF. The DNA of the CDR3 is TGTGCCAGCAGTTACTCCTACAGGGCATGGGTGAACACTGAAGCTTTCTTT.

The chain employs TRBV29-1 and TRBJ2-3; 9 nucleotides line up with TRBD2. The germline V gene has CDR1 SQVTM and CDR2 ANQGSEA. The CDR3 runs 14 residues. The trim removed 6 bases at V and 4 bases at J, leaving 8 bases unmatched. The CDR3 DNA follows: TGCAGCGTGACCGTGGGGACTAGCCCAGATACGCAGTATTTT. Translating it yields CSVTVGTSPDTQYF.

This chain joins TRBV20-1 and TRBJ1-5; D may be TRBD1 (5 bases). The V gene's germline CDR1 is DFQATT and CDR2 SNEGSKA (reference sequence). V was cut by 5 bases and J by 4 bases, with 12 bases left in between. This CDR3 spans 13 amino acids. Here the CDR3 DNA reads TGCAGTGCTGCTTGGGGGGTAAATCAGCCCCAGCATTTT. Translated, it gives CSAAWGVNQPQHF.

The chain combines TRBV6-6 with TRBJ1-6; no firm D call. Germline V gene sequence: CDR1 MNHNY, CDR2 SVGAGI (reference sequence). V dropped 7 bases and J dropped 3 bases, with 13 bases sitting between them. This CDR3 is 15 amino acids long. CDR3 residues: CASISNFGYNSPLHF. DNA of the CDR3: TGTGCCAGCATCTCTAATTTTGGCTATAATTCACCCCTCCACTTT.

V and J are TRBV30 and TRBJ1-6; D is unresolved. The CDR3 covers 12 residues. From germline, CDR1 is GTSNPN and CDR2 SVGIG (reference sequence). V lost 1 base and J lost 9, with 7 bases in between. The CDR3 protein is CAWSESASPLHF. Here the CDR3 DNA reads TGTGCCTGGAGTGAAAGTGCTTCACCCCTCCACTTT.

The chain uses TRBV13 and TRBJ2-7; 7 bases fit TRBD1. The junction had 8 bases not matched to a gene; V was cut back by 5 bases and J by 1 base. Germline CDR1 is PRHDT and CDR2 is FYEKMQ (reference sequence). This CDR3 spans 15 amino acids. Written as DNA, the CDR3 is TGTGCCAGCAGCCTATACGGGACAGTATCCTACGAGCAGTACTTC. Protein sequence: CASSLYGTVSYEQYF.

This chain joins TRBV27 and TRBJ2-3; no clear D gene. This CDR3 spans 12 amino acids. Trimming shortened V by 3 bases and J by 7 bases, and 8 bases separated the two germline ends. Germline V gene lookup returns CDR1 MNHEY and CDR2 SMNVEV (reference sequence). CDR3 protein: CASSFKGHTQYF. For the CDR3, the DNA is TGTGCCAGCAGTTTTAAAGGACATACGCAGTATTTT.

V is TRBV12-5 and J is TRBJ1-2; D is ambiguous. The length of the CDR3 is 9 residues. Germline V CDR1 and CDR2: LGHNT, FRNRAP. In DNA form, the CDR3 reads TGTGGGAGAGACTATGGCTACACCTTC. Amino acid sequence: CGRDYGYTF.

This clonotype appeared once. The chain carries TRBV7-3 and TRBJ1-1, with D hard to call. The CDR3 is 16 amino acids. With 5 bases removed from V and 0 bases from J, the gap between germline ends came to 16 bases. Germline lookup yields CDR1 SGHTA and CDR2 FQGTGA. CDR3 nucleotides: TGTGCCAGCAGCCCCCAAGGGCCCTGGATGAACACTGAAGCTTTCTTT. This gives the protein CASSPQGPWMNTEAFF.

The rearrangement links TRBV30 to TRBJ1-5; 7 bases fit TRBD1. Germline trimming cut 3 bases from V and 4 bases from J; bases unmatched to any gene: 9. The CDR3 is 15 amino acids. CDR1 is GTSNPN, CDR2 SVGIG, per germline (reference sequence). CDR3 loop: CAWSQGQAPNQPQHF. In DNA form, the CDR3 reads TGTGCCTGGAGCCAAGGACAGGCTCCGAATCAGCCCCAGCATTTT.

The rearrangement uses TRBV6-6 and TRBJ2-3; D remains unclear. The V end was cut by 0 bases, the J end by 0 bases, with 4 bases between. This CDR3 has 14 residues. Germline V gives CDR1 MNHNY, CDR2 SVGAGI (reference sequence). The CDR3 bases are TGTGCCAGCAGTTACTCTAGGAGCACAGATACGCAGTATTTT. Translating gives CASSYSRSTDTQYF.

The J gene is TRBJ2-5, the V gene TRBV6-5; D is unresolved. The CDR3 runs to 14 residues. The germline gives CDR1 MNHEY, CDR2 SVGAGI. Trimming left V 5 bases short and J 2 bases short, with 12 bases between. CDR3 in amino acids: CASSPMTGQETQYF. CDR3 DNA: TGTGCCAGCAGTCCTATGACGGGTCAAGAGACCCAGTACTTC.

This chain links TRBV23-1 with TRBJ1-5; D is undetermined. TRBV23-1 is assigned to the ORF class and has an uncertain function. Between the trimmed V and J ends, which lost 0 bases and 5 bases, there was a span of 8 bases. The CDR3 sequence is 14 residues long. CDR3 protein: CASSQSREHQPQHF. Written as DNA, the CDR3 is TGCGCCAGCAGTCAATCGAGGGAGCATCAGCCCCAGCATTTT.

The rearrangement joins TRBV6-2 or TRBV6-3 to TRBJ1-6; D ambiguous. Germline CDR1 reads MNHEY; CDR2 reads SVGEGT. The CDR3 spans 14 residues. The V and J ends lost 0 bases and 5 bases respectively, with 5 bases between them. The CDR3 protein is CASSYSTDNSPLHF. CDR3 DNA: TGTGCCAGCAGTTACTCGACCGATAATTCACCCCTCCACTTT.

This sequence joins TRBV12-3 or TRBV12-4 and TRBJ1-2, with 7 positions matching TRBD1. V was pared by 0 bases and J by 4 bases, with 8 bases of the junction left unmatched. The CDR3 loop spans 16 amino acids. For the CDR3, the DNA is TGTGCCAGCAGTTTAGCGGCTGGACAGGATCCCTATGGCTACACCTTC. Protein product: CASSLAAGQDPYGYTF.

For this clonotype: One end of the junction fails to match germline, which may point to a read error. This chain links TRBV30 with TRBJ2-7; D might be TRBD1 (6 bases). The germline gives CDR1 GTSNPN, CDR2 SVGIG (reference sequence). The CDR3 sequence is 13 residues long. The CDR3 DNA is TGTGCCTTCGGGACAATAACGGAGTACGGGCAGTACTTC. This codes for CAFGTITEYGQYF.

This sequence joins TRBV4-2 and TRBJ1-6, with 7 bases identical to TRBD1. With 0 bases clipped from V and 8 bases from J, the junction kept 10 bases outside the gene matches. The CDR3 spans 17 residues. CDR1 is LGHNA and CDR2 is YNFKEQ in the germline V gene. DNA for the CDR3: TGTGCCAGCAGCCAAGAAGGGGTAGGGGGCAAGGATTCACCCCTCCACTTT. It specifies CASSQEGVGGKDSPLHF.

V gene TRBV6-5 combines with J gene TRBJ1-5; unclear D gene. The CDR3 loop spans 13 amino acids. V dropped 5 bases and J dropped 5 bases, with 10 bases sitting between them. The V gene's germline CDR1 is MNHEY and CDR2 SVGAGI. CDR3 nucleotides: TGTGCCAGCAGTCAGGATGGATATCAGCCCCAGCATTTT. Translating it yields CASSQDGYQPQHF.

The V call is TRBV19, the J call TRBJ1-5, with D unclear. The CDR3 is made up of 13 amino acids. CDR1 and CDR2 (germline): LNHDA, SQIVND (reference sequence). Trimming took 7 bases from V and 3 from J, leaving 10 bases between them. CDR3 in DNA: TGTGCCAGTAATTCGGGCTTCAATCAGCCCCAGCATTTT. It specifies CASNSGFNQPQHF.

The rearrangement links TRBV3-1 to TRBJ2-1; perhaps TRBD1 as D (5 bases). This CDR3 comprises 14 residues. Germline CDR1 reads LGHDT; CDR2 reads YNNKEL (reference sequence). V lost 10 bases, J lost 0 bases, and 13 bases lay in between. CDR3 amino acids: CATVDSYSYNEQFF. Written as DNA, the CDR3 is TGTGCCACTGTAGACAGTTACTCCTACAATGAGCAGTTCTTC.

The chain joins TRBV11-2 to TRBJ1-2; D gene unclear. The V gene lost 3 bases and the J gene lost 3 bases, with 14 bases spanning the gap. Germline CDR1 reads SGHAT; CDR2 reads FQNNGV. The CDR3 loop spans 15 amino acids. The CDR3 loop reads CASSFGRARYYGYTF. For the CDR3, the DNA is TGTGCCAGCAGCTTCGGACGGGCCAGATACTATGGCTACACCTTC.

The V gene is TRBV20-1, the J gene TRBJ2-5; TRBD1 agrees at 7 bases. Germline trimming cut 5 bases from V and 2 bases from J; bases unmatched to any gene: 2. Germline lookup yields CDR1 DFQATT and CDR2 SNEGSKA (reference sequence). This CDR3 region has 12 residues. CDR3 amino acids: CSASDRQETQYF. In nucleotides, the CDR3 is TGCAGTGCTTCGGACAGGCAAGAGACCCAGTACTTC.

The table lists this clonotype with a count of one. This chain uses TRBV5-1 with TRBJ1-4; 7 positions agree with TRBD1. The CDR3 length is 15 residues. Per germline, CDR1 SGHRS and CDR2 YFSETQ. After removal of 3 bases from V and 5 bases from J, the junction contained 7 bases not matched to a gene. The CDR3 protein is CASSSGDRENEKLFF. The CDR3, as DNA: TGCGCCAGCAGCTCGGGAGACAGGGAGAATGAAAAACTGTTTTTT.

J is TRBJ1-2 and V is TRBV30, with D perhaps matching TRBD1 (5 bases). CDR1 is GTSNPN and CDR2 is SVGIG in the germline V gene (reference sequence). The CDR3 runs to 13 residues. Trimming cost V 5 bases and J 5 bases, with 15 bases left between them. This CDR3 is CAWDATALYGYTF. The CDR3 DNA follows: TGTGCCTGGGACGCGACAGCACTTTATGGCTACACCTTC.

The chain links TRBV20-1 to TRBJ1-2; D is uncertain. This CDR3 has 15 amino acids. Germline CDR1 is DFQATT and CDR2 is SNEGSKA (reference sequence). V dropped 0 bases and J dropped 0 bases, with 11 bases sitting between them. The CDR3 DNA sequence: TGCAGTGCTAGAGATACAAGACGGACTAACTATGGCTACACCTTC. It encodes CSARDTRRTNYGYTF.

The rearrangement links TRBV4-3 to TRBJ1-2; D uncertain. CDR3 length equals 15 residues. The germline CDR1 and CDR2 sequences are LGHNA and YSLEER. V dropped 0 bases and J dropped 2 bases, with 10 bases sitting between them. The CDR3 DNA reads TGCGCCAGCAGCCAAGATGGTCGGGGAAACTATGGCTACACCTTC. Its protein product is CASSQDGRGNYGYTF.

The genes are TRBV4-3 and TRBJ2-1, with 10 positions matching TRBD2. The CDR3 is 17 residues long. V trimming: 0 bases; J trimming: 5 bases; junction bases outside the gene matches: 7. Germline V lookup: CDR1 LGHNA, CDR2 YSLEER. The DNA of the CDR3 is TGCGCCAGCAGCCAAGATAAGCTAGCGGGGGCACACAATGAGCAGTTCTTC. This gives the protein CASSQDKLAGAHNEQFF.